These 27 T cell receptor beta chains were all obtained from the same sample, sequenced in a study of blood T cell repertoires in COVID-19. Assay: immunoSEQ multiplex PCR; the TCRdb copy retains only in-frame clones and omits some. The sample includes 150,000 to 200,000 clones, over 90% of them seen just once. Specimen: peripheral blood. Every receptor here comes from a woman aged 55-75 years with COVID-19, enrolled during active disease.

The chain employs TRBV4-1 and TRBJ2-3, with D perhaps matching TRBD2 (6 bases). Germline-derived CDR1 and CDR2 are MGHRA and YSYEKL. There are 16 residues in the CDR3. V lost 1 base, J lost 1 base, and 12 bases lay in between. As DNA, the CDR3 is TGCGCCAGCAGCCAAGCTCGGGGGATTGGCACAGATACGCAGTATTTT. It encodes CASSQARGIGTDTQYF.

This clone was observed a handful of times. This chain uses TRBV29-1 with TRBJ2-1, with a possible D match to TRBD1 (5 bases). The CDR3 extends over 12 amino acids. With 4 bases removed from V and 3 bases from J, the gap between germline ends came to 7 bases. The germline V gene encodes CDR1 SQVTM and CDR2 ANQGSEA. CDR3 protein: CSVAGFYNEQFF. The DNA for the CDR3 is TGCAGCGTTGCAGGGTTCTACAATGAGCAGTTCTTC.

The CDR3 spells CASSQTGGDNEQYF. CDR3 DNA sequence: TGCGCCAGCAGCCAAACAGGGGGTGACAACGAGCAGTACTTC. This rearrangement joins TRBV5-1 to TRBJ2-7; the match to TRBD1 covers 8 bases. Unmatched junction bases numbered 8, after V lost 4 bases and J lost 5 bases. The CDR3 is 14 amino acids. Germline lookup yields CDR1 SGHRS and CDR2 YFSETQ.

The chain employs TRBV18 and TRBJ1-6; D gene unclear. Germline-derived CDR1 and CDR2 are KGHSH and LQKENI. The germline V and J ends were trimmed by 2 bases and 4 bases, with 9 bases remaining between them. The CDR3 covers 15 residues. The CDR3 DNA sequence: TGTGCCAGCTCACCATCGACGGGTTATAATTCACCCCTCCACTTT. Protein sequence: CASSPSTGYNSPLHF.

The rearrangement joins TRBV9 to TRBJ1-1, with unresolved D. V lost 5 bases and J 1 base, leaving 9 bases between the germline ends. The CDR3 contains 13 residues. The germline gives CDR1 SGDLS, CDR2 YYNGEE. The CDR3 here is CASSRSGNTEAFF. CDR3 nucleotide sequence: TGTGCCAGCAGTAGGTCAGGGAACACTGAAGCTTTCTTT.

This clone was recorded only once. V usage is TRBV6-4 and J usage is TRBJ2-1, with TRBD1 identical over 10 bases. V shed 8 bases, J shed 7 bases, and the junction held 8 bases outside the gene matches. The CDR3 totals 14 residues. Germline V CDR1 and CDR2: MRHNA, SNTAGT. The CDR3 nucleotides are TGTGCCAGCTCCCGACAGGGGGCAATTAATGAGCAGTTCTTC. Residues: CASSRQGAINEQFF.

The chain joins TRBV19 to TRBJ2-1; 11 bases map to TRBD2. Trimming took 5 bases from V and 3 from J; bases not matched to a gene: 3. Per germline, CDR1 LNHDA and CDR2 SQIVND (reference sequence). The CDR3 runs 15 residues. In DNA, the CDR3 is TGTGCCAGTAGTTTGGGACTAGCGGTCTACAATGAGCAGTTCTTC. Translated: CASSLGLAVYNEQFF.

The rearrangement uses TRBV18 and TRBJ1-1; perhaps TRBD1 as D (6 bases). CDR3 size: 16 residues. Looked up from germline, CDR1 is KGHSH and CDR2 is LQKENI. The V and J ends lost 3 bases and 0 bases respectively, with 14 bases between them. The CDR3 nucleotides read TGTGCCAGCTCACCGCTAGGGACAACTATGAACACTGAAGCTTTCTTT. It specifies CASSPLGTTMNTEAFF.

This chain connects TRBV9 to TRBJ1-1; weak D call: TRBD1 (5 bases). Trimming cost V 3 bases and J 3 bases, with 12 bases left between them. Germline CDR1 SGDLS, CDR2 YYNGEE. CDR3 size: 14 residues. The CDR3 sequence is CASSAGNTDTEAFF. Written as DNA, the CDR3 is TGTGCCAGCAGCGCAGGGAATACGGACACTGAAGCTTTCTTT.

The chain employs TRBV7-9 and TRBJ2-1; no definite D call. CDR1 is SEHNR and CDR2 is FQNEAQ in the germline V gene (reference sequence). The CDR3 length is 14 residues. Trimming took 1 base from V and 4 from J, leaving 8 bases between them. This CDR3 is CASSLGYAYNEQFF. In nucleotides, the CDR3 is TGTGCCAGCAGCTTAGGCTACGCATACAATGAGCAGTTCTTC.

The chain carries TRBV6-5 and TRBJ1-3; a weak D match, TRBD1 (6 bases). Trimming cost V 2 bases and J 0 bases, with 11 bases left between them. This CDR3 contains 16 residues. Germline CDR1 reads MNHEY; CDR2 reads SVGAGI. CDR3 loop: CASSYKQGTSGNTIYF. The DNA of the CDR3 is TGTGCCAGCAGTTACAAACAGGGAACCTCTGGAAACACCATATATTTT.

The rearrangement links TRBV7-8 to TRBJ1-2; TRBD1 agrees at 12 bases. Germline V gives CDR1 SGHVS, CDR2 FQNEAQ. The CDR3 extends over 16 amino acids. The J segment lost 6 bases and the V segment lost 1 base, leaving 6 bases of the junction unmatched. Here the CDR3 DNA reads TGTGCCAGCAGCTTAGGTCGGGACAGGGGGCGGAATGGCTACACCTTC. It codes for CASSLGRDRGRNGYTF.

This sequence joins TRBV19 and TRBJ2-7; 7 bases align to TRBD1. CDR3 size: 15 residues. Germline V gene sequence: CDR1 LNHDA, CDR2 SQIVND (reference sequence). J was trimmed by 2 bases and V by 3 bases; bases with no gene match: 7. The CDR3, as DNA: TGTGCCAGTAGTATCACCCTCGGGACAGCCTACGAGCAGTACTTC. It codes for CASSITLGTAYEQYF.

CDR3 DNA: TGTGCCAGCATGGAGGGGGCCCTGTATAATTCACCCCTCCACTTT. Protein: CASMEGALYNSPLHF. The gene calls are TRBV6-6 and TRBJ1-6; 7 bases fit TRBD1. The V segment lost 7 bases and the J segment 4 bases; nucleotides outside the gene matches: 7. CDR3 length equals 15 residues. Germline CDR1 reads MNHNY; CDR2 reads SVGAGI (reference sequence).

This rearrangement joins TRBV5-1 to TRBJ1-1; no clear D. Trimming pared 0 bases from V and 7 bases from J, leaving 13 bases between. CDR1 is SGHRS, CDR2 YFSETQ, per germline. The CDR3 contains 14 residues. For the CDR3, the DNA is TGCGCCAGCAGCTTGGCCCCGAGCTATAATGAAGCTTTCTTT. This sequence encodes CASSLAPSYNEAFF. Full variable domain (missing parts from reference TRBV5-1 and TRBJ1-1): KAGVTQTPRYLIKTRGQQVTLSCSPISGHRSVSWYQQTPGQGLQFLFEYFSETQRNKGNFPGRFSGRQFSNSRSEMNVSTLELGDSALYLCASSLAPSYNEAFFGQGTRLTVV.

The chain couples TRBV27 to TRBJ1-6, with D tentatively TRBD1 (5 bases). V lost 3 bases, J lost 10 bases, and 10 bases lay in between. Looked up from germline, CDR1 is MNHEY and CDR2 is SMNVEV (reference sequence). CDR3 length: 13 residues. The CDR3 DNA sequence: TGTGCCAGCAGTTTGGGTCGGGGGTCACCCCTCCACTTT. It specifies CASSLGRGSPLHF.

The chain couples TRBV11-3 to TRBJ2-5; 8 bases line up with TRBD1. The germline gives CDR1 SGHNT, CDR2 YENEEA. With 1 base clipped from V and 3 bases from J, the junction kept 7 bases outside the gene matches. CDR3 size: 16 residues. The CDR3 is CASSLGSGGPEETQYF. Here the CDR3 DNA reads TGTGCCAGCAGCTTAGGATCAGGGGGCCCCGAAGAGACCCAGTACTTC.

CDR3: CASSIGTGGHQPQHF. Here the CDR3 DNA reads TGTGCCAGTAGTATAGGAACCGGTGGGCATCAGCCCCAGCATTTT. J is TRBJ1-5 and V is TRBV19; D not certain. The CDR3 runs to 15 residues. Germline values: CDR1 LNHDA, CDR2 SQIVND (reference sequence). The V end was cut by 1 base, the J end by 5 bases, with 12 bases between.

The rearrangement uses TRBV7-3 and TRBJ1-1; D might be TRBD1 (5 bases). Between the trimmed V and J ends, which lost 5 bases and 6 bases, there was a span of 16 bases. The CDR3 sequence is 14 residues long. Germline-derived CDR1 and CDR2 are SGHTA and FQGTGA. This CDR3 is CASSRTAGSPEAFF. The CDR3 DNA reads TGTGCCAGCAGCAGAACTGCAGGGTCCCCTGAAGCTTTCTTT.

The CDR3 nucleotides are TGTGCCAGTAGTGCCAGGGGGCTTGGGGCCAAAAACATTCAGTACTTC. Translated, it gives CASSARGLGAKNIQYF. The genes are TRBV19 and TRBJ2-4; 8 nucleotides line up with TRBD1. The CDR3 runs 16 residues. V lost 5 bases, J lost 1 base, and 7 bases stayed unmatched. Germline CDR1 and CDR2: LNHDA and SQIVND (reference sequence).

Turning to this clone: The sample has other DNA sequences that encode this CDR3 too. The V call is TRBV5-1, the J call TRBJ1-2; 9 positions agree with TRBD1. Looked up from germline, CDR1 is SGHRS and CDR2 is YFSETQ. V lost 0 bases and J lost 4; bases outside the gene matches: 1. The CDR3 consists of 14 residues. CDR3 in DNA: TGCGCCAGCAGCTTGGGGGACAGGGTCTATGGCTACACCTTC. Protein sequence: CASSLGDRVYGYTF.

This chain connects TRBV6-5 to TRBJ1-1; tentatively, D is TRBD1 (6 bases). There are 13 residues in the CDR3. Germline values: CDR1 MNHEY, CDR2 SVGAGI. V lost 7 bases to trimming and J lost 1 base, with 10 bases between them. The CDR3 here is CASTMTGNTEAFF. Written as DNA, the CDR3 is TGTGCCAGCACCATGACAGGGAACACTGAAGCTTTCTTT.

The chain couples TRBV5-4 to TRBJ1-2; the match to TRBD1 covers 8 bases. With V trimmed by 4 bases and J by 4 bases, 6 bases remained unmatched. This CDR3 comprises 14 residues. CDR1 SGHNT and CDR2 YYREEE come from the germline V gene (reference sequence). The CDR3 here is CASSLPGQGYGYTF. The CDR3 coding sequence is TGTGCCAGCAGCCTGCCTGGACAGGGCTATGGCTACACCTTC.

The chain joins TRBV5-1 to TRBJ2-6; D perhaps matches TRBD1 (5 bases). Per the germline V gene, CDR1 is SGHRS and CDR2 is YFSETQ. Trimming removed 2 bases from V and 0 bases from J, with 9 bases in between. This CDR3 comprises 16 residues. The CDR3 DNA reads TGCGCCAGCAGCTTAACAGGTAACTCTGGGGCCAACGTCCTGACTTTC. It specifies CASSLTGNSGANVLTF. The whole variable domain, remainder taken from reference TRBV5-1 and TRBJ2-6, is KAGVTQTPRYLIKTRGQQVTLSCSPISGHRSVSWYQQTPGQGLQFLFEYFSETQRNKGNFPGRFSGRQFSNSRSEMNVSTLELGDSALYLCASSLTGNSGANVLTFGAGSRLTVL.

This chain links TRBV7-9 with TRBJ2-4, with D maybe TRBD1 (6 bases). V was cut by 0 bases and J by 0 bases, with 18 bases left in between. CDR3 length: 19 amino acids. Germline V gene sequence: CDR1 SEHNR, CDR2 FQNEAQ (reference sequence). The CDR3, as DNA: TGTGCCAGCAGCTTAGCGGGGGCGGCACGGGCCCTAGCCAAAAACATTCAGTACTTC. Translated, it gives CASSLAGAARALAKNIQYF.

The chain employs TRBV4-2 and TRBJ1-2; TRBD1 aligns across 9 bases. J lost 8 bases, V lost 4 bases, and 11 bases had no gene match. There are 15 residues in the CDR3. The germline CDR1 and CDR2 sequences are LGHNA and YNFKEQ. CDR3 sequence reads: CASSRTGQGGNGYTF. The CDR3 nucleotides read TGTGCCAGCAGCCGAACGGGACAGGGAGGGAACGGCTACACCTTC.

This sequence joins TRBV18 and TRBJ1-2, with a tentative D call TRBD1 (6 bases). The germline V gene has CDR1 KGHSH and CDR2 LQKENI. This CDR3 is 14 amino acids long. V was clipped by 3 bases and J by 12 bases, with 20 bases between them. In DNA form, the CDR3 reads TGTGCCAGCTCACCGACCAGGGACAATATCGGGGACACCTTC. As protein: CASSPTRDNIGDTF.